This TCR beta chain emerged from a study of blood T cell repertoires in COVID-19. This CDR3 has 15 amino acids. With V trimmed by 3 bases and J by 2 bases, 5 bases remained unmatched. CDR1 SGDLS and CDR2 YYNGEE come from the germline V gene. TCRdb's table, derived via immunoSEQ multiplex PCR, lists solely in-frame clones and lacks some. The repertoire holds 350,000 to 450,000 clones, roughly 85% seen once, with under 4% in the top ten. V usage is TRBV9 and J usage is TRBJ2-1, with 7 bases identical to TRBD1. This TCR came from a young woman with acute or convalescent COVID-19. What was sequenced was peripheral blood. The CDR3 DNA follows: TGTGCCAGCAGCGGTGACAGGGCTACCTACAATGAGCAGTTCTTC. Translated, it gives CASSGDRATYNEQFF. The full variable domain, rest sourced from reference TRBV9 and TRBJ2-1, is DSGVTQTPKHLITATGQRVTLRCSPRSGDLSVYWYQQSLDQGLQFLIQYYNGEERAKGNILERFSAQQFPDLHSELNLSSLELGDSALYFCASSGDRATYNEQFFGPGTRLTVL.